The next 27 T cell receptor beta chains were all read from a single sample in a study of blood T cell repertoires in COVID-19 (dated by TCRdb to 2018 to 2020). The library was made by the immunoSEQ multiplex PCR assay. The table comes from immuneACCESS by way of TCRdb, which keeps in-frame sequences with V and J called. Part of the clones is missing from these tables; in studies checked, under half for an unresolved V gene and the rest for unknown reasons. Across this sample there are about 310,000 clones, with nearly 90% seen only once. The top ten clonotypes cover 0.8% to 1.3% of the sample. Sequences were obtained from peripheral blood. These receptors originate from a woman aged 40 to 50 with COVID-19, enrolled during active disease.

This clone was detected only once. The chain combines TRBV7-2 with TRBJ2-1, with 9 bases lining up with TRBD1. Germline assignment: CDR1 SGHTA and CDR2 FQGNSA. CDR3 length: 13 amino acids. DNA of the CDR3: TGTGCGGACGGGACAGGGTCATGGAATGAGCAGTTCTTC. It encodes CADGTGSWNEQFF.

This rearrangement joins TRBV9 to TRBJ2-3; D is uncertain. The V and J ends lost 4 bases and 0 bases respectively, with 18 bases between them. Germline V CDR1 and CDR2: SGDLS, YYNGEE. The CDR3 spans 17 residues. The CDR3 region has the DNA TGTGCCAGCAGCTCCCGCTCCTCAAAACTTAGCACAGATACGCAGTATTTT. Protein: CASSSRSSKLSTDTQYF.

This clone was seen a single time. The chain combines TRBV28 with TRBJ2-4, with 9 bases that match TRBD1. This CDR3 is 13 amino acids long. Germline values: CDR1 MDHEN, CDR2 SYDVKM. V lost 6 bases to trimming and J lost 9 bases; unmatched junction nucleotides: 6. The CDR3, as DNA: TGTGCCAGCAGAAGGACAGGGGAAGCCATTCAGTACTTC. Translating gives CASRRTGEAIQYF.

This clone was picked up one time. The CDR3 bases are TGTGCCAGCAGTTTTGGGACAGGGCCCCCATTAGAGACCCAGTACTTC. Its protein product is CASSFGTGPPLETQYF. V is TRBV27 and J is TRBJ2-5, with 9 bases that match TRBD1. V dropped 3 bases and J dropped 4; count of bases not matched to a gene: 9. This CDR3 contains 16 residues. Germline V gene sequence: CDR1 MNHEY, CDR2 SMNVEV (reference sequence).

The gene calls are TRBV4-3 and TRBJ2-1, with a tentative D call TRBD2 (6 bases). Trimming took 0 bases from V and 3 from J, leaving 18 bases between them. This CDR3 comprises 18 residues. The germline V gene encodes CDR1 LGHNA and CDR2 YSLEER. The CDR3 DNA follows: TGCGCCAGCAGCCAAGATCTGAATAAAGGAGGGCTCTACAATGAGCAGTTCTTC. Translated: CASSQDLNKGGLYNEQFF.

The chain employs TRBV18 and TRBJ1-1; D remains ambiguous. The length of the CDR3 is 11 residues. The V gene's germline CDR1 is KGHSH and CDR2 LQKENI. V lost 6 bases and J lost 5, with 7 bases in between. The CDR3 spells CASSEVTEAFF. CDR3 coding DNA: TGTGCCAGCTCTGAGGTAACTGAAGCTTTCTTT.

J is TRBJ1-1 and V is TRBV3-1 (or the pseudogene TRBV3-2); 8 bases match TRBD1. The CDR3 loop spans 16 amino acids. The V gene end was trimmed by 0 bases and the J gene end by 1 base; junction bases not matched to a gene: 4. From germline, CDR1 is LGHDT and CDR2 YNNKEL (reference sequence). The CDR3 spells CASSQERGTGNTEAFF. Here the CDR3 DNA reads TGTGCCAGCAGCCAAGAAAGGGGGACAGGGAACACTGAAGCTTTCTTT.

CDR3: CASSEVEWEGRYHEQYF. The CDR3 DNA follows: TGTGCCAGCAGTGAGGTTGAGTGGGAGGGCCGGTACCACGAGCAGTACTTC. V gene TRBV2 combines with J gene TRBJ2-7, with TRBD2 matching 7 bases. The CDR3 consists of 17 residues. J lost 5 bases, V lost 3 bases, and 16 bases had no gene match. The germline gives CDR1 SNHLY, CDR2 FYNNEI.

The V gene is TRBV12-3 or TRBV12-4, the J gene TRBJ1-2; the D is unclear. V was cut by 3 bases and J by 8 bases, with 13 bases left in between. The CDR3 has 13 amino acids. The CDR3 sequence is CASSFSLSSGYTF. CDR3 sequence (DNA): TGTGCCAGCAGTTTCTCCCTCTCCTCCGGCTACACCTTC.

The rearrangement joins TRBV4-3 to TRBJ1-3, with 9 positions matching TRBD1. CDR3 length equals 16 residues. J was trimmed by 2 bases and V by 1 base; bases with no gene match: 3. Per the germline V gene, CDR1 is LGHNA and CDR2 is YSLEER. CDR3 nucleotides: TGCGCCAGCAGCCAAGGGACAGGGGCCCCTGGAAACACCATATATTTT. Encoded protein: CASSQGTGAPGNTIYF.

The chain employs TRBV7-9 and TRBJ1-4; 7 nucleotides line up with TRBD1. The CDR3 has 15 residues. Unmatched junction bases numbered 8, after V lost 6 bases and J lost 4 bases. Germline-derived CDR1 and CDR2 are SEHNR and FQNEAQ (reference sequence). The CDR3 loop is CASSPPGQSNEKLFF. CDR3 sequence (DNA): TGTGCCAGCAGTCCCCCGGGACAGAGTAATGAAAAACTGTTTTTT. Filled out from reference TRBV7-9 and TRBJ1-4, the complete variable domain reads DTGVSQNPRHKITKRGQNVTFRCDPISEHNRLYWYRQTLGQGPEFLTYFQNEAQLEKSRLLSDRFSAERPKGSFSTLEIQRTEQGDSAMYLCASSPPGQSNEKLFFGSGTQLSVL.

The chain joins TRBV28 to TRBJ1-6; the D gene is possibly TRBD1 (5 bases). V was trimmed by 7 bases and J by 0 bases, leaving 13 bases between them. This CDR3 contains 16 residues. CDR1 is MDHEN, CDR2 SYDVKM, per germline. CDR3 residues: CASITTASSYNSPLHF. The CDR3 bases are TGTGCCAGCATCACGACAGCGAGCTCCTATAATTCACCCCTCCACTTT.

V gene TRBV4-3 combines with J gene TRBJ2-1; 11 bases are shared with TRBD2. Trimming took 3 bases from V and 7 from J; bases not matched to a gene: 11. CDR1 is LGHNA and CDR2 is YSLEER in the germline V gene. This CDR3 comprises 17 residues. The CDR3 here is CASSQRRRLAGGNEQFF. The CDR3 region has the DNA TGCGCCAGCAGCCAGCGCCGACGGCTAGCGGGAGGAAATGAGCAGTTCTTC.

The chain couples TRBV7-9 to TRBJ1-1, with D perhaps matching TRBD1 (6 bases). V was pared by 4 bases and J by 3 bases, with 12 bases between. CDR3 length equals 14 residues. Germline CDR1 and CDR2: SEHNR and FQNEAQ (reference sequence). CDR3 in DNA: TGTGCCAGCAGCTATGGGGGCAGGGACACTGAAGCTTTCTTT. Its translation is CASSYGGRDTEAFF.

This rearrangement joins TRBV10-3 to TRBJ2-7; TRBD1 is a possible D gene (5 bases). V lost 1 base and J 5 bases, leaving 12 bases between the germline ends. The germline V gene encodes CDR1 ENHRY and CDR2 SYGVKD. The CDR3 totals 14 residues. Written as DNA, the CDR3 is TGTGCCATCAGTGAGTTGAGTAGCAGGGACGAGCAGTACTTC. Its translation is CAISELSSRDEQYF.

V is TRBV6-6 and J is TRBJ2-1; 8 bases are a match to TRBD1. This CDR3 has 16 residues. V shed 7 bases and J 4 bases; nucleotides not matched to a gene: 12. From germline, CDR1 is MNHNY and CDR2 SVGAGI (reference sequence). The CDR3 is CASIQRTGFGYNEQFF. DNA of the CDR3: TGTGCCAGCATCCAACGGACAGGGTTTGGGTACAATGAGCAGTTCTTC.

V gene TRBV6-2 or TRBV6-3 combines with J gene TRBJ2-5, with no clear D. This CDR3 is built from 14 residues. Germline CDR1 is MNHEY and CDR2 is SVGEGT. Trimming left V 4 bases short and J 1 base short, with 10 bases between. The CDR3 nucleotides read TGTGCCAGCAGTTCCCAGGTACTCCAAGAGACCCAGTACTTC. Its protein is CASSSQVLQETQYF.

The chain recombines TRBV7-9 with TRBJ1-5; 8 bases are shared with TRBD1. The CDR3 runs 15 residues. Germline-derived CDR1 and CDR2 are SEHNR and FQNEAQ (reference sequence). After removal of 5 bases from V and 2 bases from J, the junction contained 5 bases not matched to a gene. The CDR3 nucleotides are TGTGCCAGCAGCCCTGGGACAGGCGGCAATCAGCCCCAGCATTTT. Amino acid sequence: CASSPGTGGNQPQHF.

The chain employs TRBV7-2 and TRBJ2-7; perhaps TRBD1 as D (6 bases). CDR3 size: 14 residues. Germline CDR1 SGHTA, CDR2 FQGNSA. V was shortened by 5 bases and J by 0 bases, with 11 bases between the two germline ends. The CDR3 nucleotides are TGTGCCAGCAGCCCCAGCAGGGGCTCCTACGAGCAGTACTTC. Protein sequence: CASSPSRGSYEQYF.

This clone was counted once. CDR3 bases: TGTGCCAGCAGTGAAGGGCTGTGGACAGGGCCCCTCGAGCAGTACTTC. As protein: CASSEGLWTGPLEQYF. This chain uses TRBV25-1 with TRBJ2-7; 8 bases map to TRBD1. Per germline, CDR1 MGHDK and CDR2 SYGVNS. The CDR3 contains 16 residues. J gave up 6 bases and V 2 bases, and 12 bases lay outside the gene matches.

The chain is built from TRBV18 and TRBJ1-1; TRBD1 agrees at 9 bases. Germline V gives CDR1 KGHSH, CDR2 LQKENI. V was clipped by 6 bases and J by 6 bases; unmatched bases: 8. CDR3 length: 14 residues. CDR3 residues: CASSGTGGEAEAFF. CDR3 bases: TGTGCCAGCTCGGGAACAGGGGGCGAGGCTGAAGCTTTCTTT.

This chain links TRBV28 with TRBJ2-1; 12 bases align to TRBD2. Germline CDR1 reads MDHEN; CDR2 reads SYDVKM. This CDR3 is built from 17 residues. Losses at the gene ends were 6 bases for V and 8 bases for J; bases not matched to a gene: 14. The CDR3 region has the DNA TGTGCCAGCAGCCTGGGACGACTAGCGGGGGTTAAGGATGAGCAGTTCTTC. It codes for CASSLGRLAGVKDEQFF.

This clone was picked up one time. The chain employs TRBV27 and TRBJ2-7; D may be TRBD2 (7 bases). Germline loops: CDR1 MNHEY, CDR2 SMNVEV (reference sequence). CDR3 length equals 17 residues. The V end lost 1 base, the J end lost 0 bases, and 16 bases lay between the germline ends. For the CDR3, the DNA is TGTGCCAGCAGTTTATATGGGGGGGGCTTAGGCTCCTACGAGCAGTACTTC. This gives the protein CASSLYGGGLGSYEQYF.

J is TRBJ1-1 and V is TRBV6-5; the D gene is possibly TRBD1 (6 bases). Trimming removed 0 bases at V and 3 bases at J, with 11 bases between. Germline V gives CDR1 MNHEY, CDR2 SVGAGI. The CDR3 has 15 residues. In DNA form, the CDR3 reads TGTGCCAGCAGTTACTCCCGGGCAGGGGACACTGAAGCTTTCTTT. Translation: CASSYSRAGDTEAFF.

V usage is TRBV24-1 and J usage is TRBJ1-1, with D possibly being TRBD1 (5 bases). The CDR3 contains 14 residues. The V gene's germline CDR1 is KGHDR and CDR2 SFDVKD. V lost 2 bases, J lost 5 bases, and 11 bases lay in between. The CDR3 coding sequence is TGTGCCACCAGTGATTCAACGGGGGATACTGAAGCTTTCTTT. Translated: CATSDSTGDTEAFF.

J is TRBJ1-3 and V is TRBV5-4; D gene uncertain. Per germline, CDR1 SGHNT and CDR2 YYREEE (reference sequence). The CDR3 totals 16 residues. Trimming took off 4 bases at V and 4 bases at J, with 18 bases between the two ends. CDR3 loop: CASSRSAEARGNTIYF. The CDR3 DNA reads as TGTGCCAGCAGCCGGTCGGCGGAGGCGCGAGGAAACACCATATATTTT.

The rearrangement links TRBV7-2 to TRBJ2-4, with unresolved D. The length of the CDR3 is 15 residues. V gave up 5 bases and J gave up 0 bases, with 11 bases separating them. The germline V gene has CDR1 SGHTA and CDR2 FQGNSA. The CDR3: CASSRIDKAKNIQYF. In DNA form, the CDR3 reads TGTGCCAGCAGCCGGATAGACAAAGCCAAAAACATTCAGTACTTC.